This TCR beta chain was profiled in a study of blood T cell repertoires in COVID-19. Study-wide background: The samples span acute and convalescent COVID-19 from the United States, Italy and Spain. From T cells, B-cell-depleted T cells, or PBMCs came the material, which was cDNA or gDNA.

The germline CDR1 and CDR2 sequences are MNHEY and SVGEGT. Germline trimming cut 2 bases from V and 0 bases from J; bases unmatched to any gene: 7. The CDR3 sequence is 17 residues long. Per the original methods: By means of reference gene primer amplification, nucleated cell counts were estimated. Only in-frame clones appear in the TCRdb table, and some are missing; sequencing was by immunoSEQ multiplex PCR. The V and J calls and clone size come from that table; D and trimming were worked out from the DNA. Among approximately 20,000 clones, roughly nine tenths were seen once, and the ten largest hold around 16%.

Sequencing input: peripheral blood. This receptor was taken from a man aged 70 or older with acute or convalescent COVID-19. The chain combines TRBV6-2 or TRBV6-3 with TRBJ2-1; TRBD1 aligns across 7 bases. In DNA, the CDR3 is TGTGCCAGCAGTTACGGAAGGGGACAGAGCTCCTACAATGAGCAGTTCTTC. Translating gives CASSYGRGQSSYNEQFF.